The 21 T cell receptor beta chains listed next were all sequenced from one sample in a study of Ad26.COV2.S vaccination and SARS-CoV-2 variants. The treatment here: some 20 received Ad26.COV2.S at low or high dose, single or two shots; roughly five received placebo; per-sample allocation not given. The investigators took samples on day 63 after the first vaccine or placebo injection. This table comes from immunoSEQ multiplex PCR, and its TCRdb copy is limited to in-frame clones, with some not included. The sample carries approximately 410,000 clones, 92% recorded once. The material sequenced was peripheral blood, taken in a trial of Ad26.COV2.S vaccine versus placebo. The receptors here all came from a person between 18 and 59 years old who received the Ad26.COV2.S COVID-19 vaccine or a placebo.

The rearrangement uses TRBV5-1 and TRBJ1-4; D is possibly TRBD1 (6 bases). This CDR3 region has 15 residues. V shed 4 bases and J shed 3 bases, with 13 bases lying between them. Germline V gene data show CDR1 as SGHRS and CDR2 as YFSETQ. CDR3 in amino acids: CASSLEGVANEKLFF. In DNA, the CDR3 is TGCGCCAGCAGCCTAGAGGGGGTGGCTAATGAAAAACTGTTTTTT.

The rearrangement uses TRBV19 and TRBJ2-3; possible D gene TRBD1, 5 bases. Germline V gene lookup returns CDR1 LNHDA and CDR2 SQIVND (reference sequence). The V end lost 2 bases, the J end lost 6 bases, and 15 bases lay between the germline ends. This CDR3 has 15 residues. CDR3 bases: TGTGCCAGTAGTATAAAGGGGCCAGCCGGGGATACGCAGTATTTT. Residues: CASSIKGPAGDTQYF.

The chain has TRBV10-1 and TRBJ1-1; 7 bases fit TRBD1. Trimming took 0 bases from V and 4 from J; bases not matched to a gene: 8. The CDR3 contains 16 residues. Looked up from germline, CDR1 is WNHNN and CDR2 is SYGVQD (reference sequence). For the CDR3, the DNA is TGCGCCAGCAGTGAGTCTTGGACAGGCGGGTTCACTGAAGCTTTCTTT. The encoded protein is CASSESWTGGFTEAFF.

The gene calls are TRBV4-1 and TRBJ2-5, with 8 bases lining up with TRBD1. The CDR3 sequence is 15 residues long. Germline V gene data show CDR1 as MGHRA and CDR2 as YSYEKL. V shed 0 bases, J shed 5 bases, and the junction held 5 bases outside the gene matches. In DNA form, the CDR3 reads TGCGCCAGCAGCCAAGACCCAGGGGGCTTGGAGACCCAGTACTTC. It translates to CASSQDPGGLETQYF.

The J gene is TRBJ2-1, the V gene TRBV7-6; no clear D. The V and J ends lost 2 bases and 8 bases respectively, with 16 bases between them. Germline CDR1 reads SGHVS; CDR2 reads FNYEAQ. This CDR3 is built from 15 residues. The CDR3 sequence is CASSLSPRVDHEQFF. CDR3 in DNA: TGTGCCAGCAGCTTATCTCCTCGGGTCGACCATGAGCAGTTCTTC. Based on the CDR3 plus reference TRBV7-6 and TRBJ2-1, the full variable domain is GAGVSQSPRYKVTKRGQDVALRCDPISGHVSLYWYRQALGQGPEFLTYFNYEAQQDKSGLPNDRFSAERPEGSISTLTIQRTEQRDSAMYRCASSLSPRVDHEQFFGPGTRLTVL.

This chain joins TRBV5-5 and TRBJ1-1; a weak D match, TRBD1 (5 bases). The germline V gene has CDR1 SGHKS and CDR2 YYEKEE (reference sequence). The CDR3 is 17 amino acids. V was pared by 4 bases and J by 0 bases, with 19 bases between. The CDR3 protein is CASSLGAARSLNTEAFF. DNA for the CDR3: TGTGCCAGCAGCCTCGGGGCTGCCAGAAGTCTGAACACTGAAGCTTTCTTT.

V usage is TRBV9 and J usage is TRBJ2-3; TRBD2 matches 10 bases. CDR3 size: 16 residues. Losses at the gene ends were 7 bases for V and 1 base for J; bases not matched to a gene: 9. CDR1 is SGDLS, CDR2 YYNGEE, per germline. CDR3 residues: CASDISGGAGTDTQYF. DNA for the CDR3: TGTGCCAGCGACATCAGCGGGGGGGCGGGCACAGATACGCAGTATTTT.

Concerning this clone: One end of the junction does not line up with germline, which may come from a read error. The chain's CDR3 is CASSPGAYKLTDTQYF. CDR3 DNA: TGTGCTAGCAGCCCGGGCGCCTATAAACTCACAGATACGCAGTATTTT. J is TRBJ2-3 and V is TRBV7-7; the D is unclear. This CDR3 has 16 amino acids. In germline, CDR1 is SSHAT, CDR2 FNYEAQ (reference sequence).

This clone was detected only once. J is TRBJ2-1 and V is TRBV5-5; TRBD2 is a possible D gene (7 bases). Germline V lookup: CDR1 SGHKS, CDR2 YYEKEE (reference sequence). The CDR3 loop spans 17 amino acids. Trimming took off 4 bases at V and 7 bases at J, with 24 bases between the two ends. This chain's CDR3 is CASSATRTGLGGNEQFF. DNA for the CDR3: TGTGCCAGCAGCGCAACCCGAACAGGGCTGGGAGGGAATGAGCAGTTCTTC.

The chain has TRBV18 and TRBJ2-7; 8 bases line up with TRBD2. The CDR3 has 14 residues. Germline V gene lookup returns CDR1 KGHSH and CDR2 LQKENI. V shed 6 bases, J shed 2 bases, and the junction held 6 bases outside the gene matches. CDR3 amino acids: CASSPGGSPYEQYF. For the CDR3, the DNA is TGTGCCAGCTCCCCGGGGGGGAGCCCCTACGAGCAGTACTTC.

This sequence joins TRBV9 and TRBJ2-1; D possibly corresponds to TRBD1 (6 bases). The CDR3 is made up of 15 amino acids. Per the germline V gene, CDR1 is SGDLS and CDR2 is YYNGEE. Trimming shortened V by 1 base and J by 4 bases, and 12 bases separated the two germline ends. The CDR3 DNA is TGTGCCAGCAGCGTACTGGGGGCATTGTACAATGAGCAGTTCTTC. Translated, it gives CASSVLGALYNEQFF.

The chain has TRBV6-1 and TRBJ1-6, with TRBD1 identical over 7 bases. Germline V gene data show CDR1 as MNHNS and CDR2 as SASEGT. The CDR3 has 15 amino acids. With V trimmed by 1 base and J by 11 bases, 8 bases remained unmatched. The CDR3 loop reads CASSEGQGSSTPLHF. The CDR3 bases are TGTGCCAGCAGTGAAGGACAGGGTTCATCGACACCCCTCCACTTT.

The chain has TRBV7-9 and TRBJ2-1, with 7 bases that match TRBD1. Germline values: CDR1 SEHNR, CDR2 FQNEAQ (reference sequence). CDR3 length: 12 residues. The ends lost 5 bases at V and 7 bases at J; junction bases unmatched: 2. CDR3 in amino acids: CASSRDSNEQFF. CDR3 coding DNA: TGTGCCAGCAGCAGGGACAGTAATGAGCAGTTCTTC.

This sequence joins TRBV7-9 and TRBJ2-5; D is perhaps TRBD1 (5 bases). The V end lost 4 bases, the J end lost 5 bases, and 17 bases lay between the germline ends. The CDR3 sequence is 15 residues long. Germline CDR1 is SEHNR and CDR2 is FQNEAQ (reference sequence). CDR3 loop: CASSWGSRPGETQYF. CDR3 DNA: TGTGCCAGCAGCTGGGGCAGCCGACCTGGGGAGACCCAGTACTTC.

The J gene is TRBJ2-3, the V gene TRBV18; 12 positions agree with TRBD1. Unmatched junction bases numbered 3, after V lost 1 base and J lost 4 bases. Germline CDR1 KGHSH, CDR2 LQKENI. The CDR3 totals 16 residues. CDR3 sequence reads: CASSPRDRGRADTQYF. The CDR3, as DNA: TGTGCCAGCTCACCACGGGACAGGGGGCGAGCAGATACGCAGTATTTT. The full variable domain, with the rest looked up from reference TRBV18 and TRBJ2-3, is NAGVMQNPRHLVRRRGQEARLRCSPMKGHSHVYWYRQLPEEGLKFMVYLQKENIIDESGMPKERFSAEFPKEGPSILRIQQVVRGDSAAYFCASSPRDRGRADTQYFGPGTRLTVL.

This rearrangement joins TRBV11-2 to TRBJ2-1, with D maybe TRBD1 (6 bases). The CDR3 runs 15 residues. Germline CDR1 SGHAT, CDR2 FQNNGV. V was trimmed by 3 bases and J by 8 bases, leaving 17 bases between them. This CDR3 reads CASSLMQGLGDEQFF. For the CDR3, the DNA is TGTGCCAGCAGCTTGATGCAGGGGTTGGGGGATGAGCAGTTCTTC.

The chain uses TRBV29-1 and TRBJ1-1, with D uncertain. The V end was cut by 4 bases, the J end by 1 base, with 16 bases between. The CDR3 covers 15 residues. Germline assignment: CDR1 SQVTM and CDR2 ANQGSEA. CDR3 DNA sequence: TGCAGCGTTGGACGGATGTTGTCGGGGAACACTGAAGCTTTCTTT. Translated: CSVGRMLSGNTEAFF.

This clone was picked up one time. The rearrangement joins TRBV27 to TRBJ1-3; D perhaps matches TRBD1 (5 bases). Per germline, CDR1 MNHEY and CDR2 SMNVEV (reference sequence). The CDR3 totals 15 residues. With 0 bases removed from V and 1 base from J, the gap between germline ends came to 7 bases. The CDR3 nucleotides are TGTGCCAGCAGTTTATCCCCAGGGTCTGGAAACACCATATATTTT. This sequence encodes CASSLSPGSGNTIYF.

The chain recombines TRBV5-1 with TRBJ2-1; 13 bases are shared with TRBD2. V lost 4 bases, J lost 8 bases, and 15 bases stayed unmatched. Germline lookup yields CDR1 SGHRS and CDR2 YFSETQ. The CDR3 has 18 amino acids. The CDR3 spells CASSVPTSGGPKGHEQFF. Written as DNA, the CDR3 is TGCGCCAGCAGCGTACCGACTAGCGGGGGGCCAAAAGGGCATGAGCAGTTCTTC.

This chain joins TRBV18 and TRBJ2-7; the match to TRBD1 covers 12 bases. CDR3 length: 16 amino acids. After removal of 3 bases from V and 7 bases from J, the junction contained 10 bases not matched to a gene. Looked up from germline, CDR1 is KGHSH and CDR2 is LQKENI. The CDR3 here is CASSPNGGQGAEEQYF. CDR3 sequence (DNA): TGTGCCAGCTCACCCAACGGGGGACAGGGGGCGGAGGAGCAGTACTTC.

The chain joins TRBV15 to TRBJ1-4; weak D call: TRBD1 (5 bases). The CDR3 loop spans 15 amino acids. Between the trimmed V and J ends, which lost 3 bases and 8 bases, there was a span of 16 bases. Germline V CDR1 and CDR2: LNHNV, YYDKDF (reference sequence). Here the CDR3 DNA reads TGTGCCACCAGCAGGACCGGGGGATTTGAAGAAAAACTGTTTTTT. Translated: CATSRTGGFEEKLFF.